This TCR beta chain was retrieved from a study of T cell repertoires in cytomegalovirus infection. For the study at large: Evidence of both CMV infection and a matching HLA type came from public TCR beta signatures. Study-wide results and limits: HLA-C-restricted TCR beta clonotypes specific for CMV led the ex vivo response.

MiXCR was run by TCRdb on the reads, yielding one entry per CDR3 protein. The sample shows about 500,000 distinct CDR3 sequences, 33% of them seen only once. V trimming: 4 bases; J trimming: 3 bases; junction bases outside the gene matches: 8. Germline V lookup: CDR1 SGHAT, CDR2 FQDESV (reference sequence). The length of the CDR3 is 15 residues. This clonotype was seen many times. Its antigen remains unknown. This sequence joins TRBV11-1 and TRBJ2-7, with 8 bases that match TRBD1. The sequence came from a human donor in good health (CMV status not recorded). Some clones in this sample may be carry-over from other donors' samples. The specimen comprised cultured PBMCs, sampled from culture after CMV antigen stimulation. In DNA, the CDR3 is TGTGCCAGCAGCTCCGGGACAGGTCTTATCTACGAGCAGTACTTC. This encodes CASSSGTGLIYEQYF.